This T cell receptor beta chain was sequenced during a study of T cell changes during pregnancy in multiple sclerosis. V lost 2 bases, J lost 1 base, and 17 bases lay in between. CDR1 is SGHAT and CDR2 is FQNNGV in the germline V gene. The CDR3 is 17 residues long. TCRdb's table, derived via immunoSEQ multiplex PCR, lists solely in-frame clones and lacks some. This sample yields about 80,000 clones, of which about 91% are seen a single time; 2.5% to 3% belongs to the top ten. The rearrangement uses TRBV11-2 and TRBJ1-2; no clear D. The sample here was peripheral blood, taken before pregnancy. This TCR was recovered from a female donor with multiple sclerosis, enrolled in a pregnancy study. CDR3 loop: CASSLCQVPPHNYGYTF. The CDR3 DNA reads TGTGCCAGCAGCTTATGTCAGGTCCCTCCCCATAACTATGGCTACACCTTC.